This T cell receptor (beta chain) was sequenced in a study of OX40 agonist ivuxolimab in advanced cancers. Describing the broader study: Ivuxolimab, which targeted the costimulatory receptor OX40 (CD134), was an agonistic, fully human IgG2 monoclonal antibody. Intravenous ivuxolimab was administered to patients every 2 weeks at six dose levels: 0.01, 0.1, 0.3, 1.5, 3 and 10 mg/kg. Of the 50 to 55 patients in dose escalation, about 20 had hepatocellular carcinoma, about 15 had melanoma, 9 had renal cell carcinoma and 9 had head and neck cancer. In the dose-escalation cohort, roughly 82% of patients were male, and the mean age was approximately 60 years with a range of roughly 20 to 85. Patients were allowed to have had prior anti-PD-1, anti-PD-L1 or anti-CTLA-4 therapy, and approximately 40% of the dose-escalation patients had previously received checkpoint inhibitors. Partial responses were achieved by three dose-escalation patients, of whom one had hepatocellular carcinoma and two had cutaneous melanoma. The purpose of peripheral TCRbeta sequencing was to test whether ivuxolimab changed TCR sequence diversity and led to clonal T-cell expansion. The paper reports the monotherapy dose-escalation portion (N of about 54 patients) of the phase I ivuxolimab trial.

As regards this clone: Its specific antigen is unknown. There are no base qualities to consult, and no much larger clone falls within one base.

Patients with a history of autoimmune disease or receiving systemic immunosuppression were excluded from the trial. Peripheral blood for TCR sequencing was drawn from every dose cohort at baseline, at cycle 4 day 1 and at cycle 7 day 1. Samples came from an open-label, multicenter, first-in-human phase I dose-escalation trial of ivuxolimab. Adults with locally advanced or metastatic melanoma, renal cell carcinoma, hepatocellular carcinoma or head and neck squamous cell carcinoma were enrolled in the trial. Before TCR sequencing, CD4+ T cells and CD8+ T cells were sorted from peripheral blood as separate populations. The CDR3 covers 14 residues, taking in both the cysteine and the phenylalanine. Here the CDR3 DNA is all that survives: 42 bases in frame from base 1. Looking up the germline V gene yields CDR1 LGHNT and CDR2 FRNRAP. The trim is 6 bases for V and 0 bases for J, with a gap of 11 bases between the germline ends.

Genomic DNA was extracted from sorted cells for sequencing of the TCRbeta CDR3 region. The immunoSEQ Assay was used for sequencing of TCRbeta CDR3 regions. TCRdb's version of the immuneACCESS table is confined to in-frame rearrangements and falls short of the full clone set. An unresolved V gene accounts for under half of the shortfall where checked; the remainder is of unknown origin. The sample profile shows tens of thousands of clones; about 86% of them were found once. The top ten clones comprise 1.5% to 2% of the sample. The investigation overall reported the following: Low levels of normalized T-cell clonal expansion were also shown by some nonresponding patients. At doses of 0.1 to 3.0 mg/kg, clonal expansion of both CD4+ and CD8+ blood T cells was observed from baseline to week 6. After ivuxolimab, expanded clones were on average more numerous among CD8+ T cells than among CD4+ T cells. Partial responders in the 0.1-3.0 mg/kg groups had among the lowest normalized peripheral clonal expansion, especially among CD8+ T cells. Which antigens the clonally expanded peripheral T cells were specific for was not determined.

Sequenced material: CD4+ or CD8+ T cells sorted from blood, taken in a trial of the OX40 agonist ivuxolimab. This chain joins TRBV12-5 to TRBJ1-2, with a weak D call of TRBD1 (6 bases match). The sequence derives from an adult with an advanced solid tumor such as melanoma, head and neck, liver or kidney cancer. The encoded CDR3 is CASGFGQTNYGYTF. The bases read TGTGCTAGTGGCTTCGGACAGACTAACTATGGCTACACCTTC.